These 14 T cell receptor beta chains were all obtained from the same sample, sequenced in a study of OX40 agonist ivuxolimab in advanced cancers. The repertoire was sequenced with immunoSEQ multiplex PCR; TCRdb's copy has only in-frame clones and lacks some. The table records 70,000 or so clones, about four fifths of them present only once. The sequencing here drew on CD4+ or CD8+ T cells sorted from blood, taken in a trial of the OX40 agonist ivuxolimab. The receptors were gathered from an adult with an advanced solid tumor such as melanoma, head and neck, liver or kidney cancer.

The chain couples TRBV11-2 to TRBJ1-2; D unresolved. This CDR3 region has 13 residues. V was trimmed by 0 bases and J by 4 bases, leaving 6 bases between them. CDR1 and CDR2 (germline): SGHAT, FQNNGV. The CDR3 nucleotides read TGTGCCAGCAGCTTAGAACGCCTCTATGGCTACACCTTC. Translated: CASSLERLYGYTF.

The V gene is TRBV11-1, the J gene TRBJ1-1; possible D gene TRBD1, 6 bases. CDR1 is SGHAT and CDR2 is FQDESV in the germline V gene (reference sequence). CDR3 length: 15 amino acids. The V gene lost 2 bases and the J gene lost 2 bases, with 12 bases spanning the gap. CDR3 loop: CASSLYQGPNTEAFF. CDR3 coding DNA: TGTGCCAGCAGCTTATACCAGGGGCCCAACACTGAAGCTTTCTTT.

The CDR3 coding sequence is TGTGCCAGCAGCGAGGGGGAGACCCAGTACTTC. This sequence encodes CASSEGETQYF. This chain links TRBV7-2 with TRBJ2-5; D tentatively fits TRBD1 or TRBD2 (5 bases each). Germline lookup yields CDR1 SGHTA and CDR2 FQGNSA. Deletions cut 5 bases from V and 5 bases from J, with 6 bases between. The CDR3 is made up of 11 amino acids.

The V gene is TRBV27, the J gene TRBJ1-5; D is unclear. The V gene lost 2 bases and the J gene lost 4 bases, with 9 bases spanning the gap. This CDR3 has 14 amino acids. The germline V gene has CDR1 MNHEY and CDR2 SMNVEV (reference sequence). Here the CDR3 reads CASSLGVGNQPQHF. Here the CDR3 DNA reads TGTGCCAGCAGTTTAGGGGTGGGGAATCAGCCCCAGCATTTT.

The rearrangement joins TRBV25-1 to TRBJ2-1; 7 nucleotides line up with TRBD1. The CDR3 runs 15 residues. V gave up 4 bases and J gave up 4 bases; unmatched junction bases: 7. CDR1 is MGHDK and CDR2 is SYGVNS in the germline V gene. The CDR3 protein is CASSVFGTAYNEQFF. Here the CDR3 DNA reads TGTGCCAGCAGTGTTTTCGGGACAGCGTACAATGAGCAGTTCTTC.

The chain is built from TRBV5-1 and TRBJ2-2, with D perhaps assigned TRBD1 or TRBD2 (7 bases each). The germline V gene has CDR1 SGHRS and CDR2 YFSETQ. This CDR3 has 16 amino acids. V lost 2 bases, J lost 4 bases, and 15 bases lay in between. In DNA form, the CDR3 reads TGCGCCAGCAGCTTTGGGGGGGACAGAGCCACCGGGGAGCTGTTTTTT. Its translation: CASSFGGDRATGELFF.

This clone was seen a handful of times. The V call is TRBV11-2, the J call TRBJ2-3, with 10 bases fitting TRBD2. Germline V gene data show CDR1 as SGHAT and CDR2 as FQNNGV. The V and J ends lost 9 bases and 7 bases, in that order; junction bases with no gene match: 10. The CDR3 runs to 14 residues. CDR3 amino acids: CASQLAGTANTQYF. The CDR3 nucleotides are TGTGCCAGTCAACTAGCGGGGACTGCAAATACGCAGTATTTT. Full variable domain (missing parts from reference TRBV11-2 and TRBJ2-3): EAGVAQSPRYKIIEKRQSVAFWCNPISGHATLYWYQQILGQGPKLLIQFQNNGVVDDSQLPKDRFSAERLKGVDSTLKIQPAKLEDSAVYLCASQLAGTANTQYFGPGTRLTVL.

The rearrangement joins TRBV10-3 to TRBJ1-1, with 7 nucleotides matching TRBD1. CDR1 and CDR2 (germline): ENHRY, SYGVKD. V shed 7 bases, J shed 4 bases, and the junction held 9 bases outside the gene matches. The CDR3 covers 14 residues. The CDR3 DNA reads TGTGCCATCAACGGGGAGGGGGCGGGCACTGAAGCTTTCTTT. As protein: CAINGEGAGTEAFF.

The sample holds a few counts of this clone. The chain is built from TRBV19 and TRBJ2-7; 7 positions match TRBD1. The CDR3 extends over 11 amino acids. Unmatched junction bases numbered 1, after V lost 8 bases and J lost 3 bases. CDR1 is LNHDA and CDR2 is SQIVND in the germline V gene (reference sequence). CDR3 sequence reads: CASRQGYEQYF. Here the CDR3 DNA reads TGTGCCAGTCGACAGGGCTACGAGCAGTACTTC.

This clone has just a few counts. The same CDR3 also results from other DNA sequences found in this sample. V is TRBV23-1 and J is TRBJ2-2; D gene ambiguous. TRBV23-1 is sorted into the ORF group, with uncertain function. This CDR3 contains 15 residues. Trimming took off 4 bases at V and 1 base at J, with 10 bases between the two ends. The CDR3 region has the DNA TGCGCCAGCAGTCGGAGTAGACAGAACACCGGGGAGCTGTTTTTT. It is translated as CASSRSRQNTGELFF.

The J gene is TRBJ2-1, the V gene TRBV11-2; 11 bases line up with TRBD2. V shed 5 bases, J shed 4 bases, and the junction held 4 bases outside the gene matches. Germline CDR1 SGHAT, CDR2 FQNNGV. CDR3 length: 15 residues. This chain's CDR3 is CASSLIAGGYNEQFF. The DNA of the CDR3 is TGTGCCAGCAGCCTAATAGCGGGGGGGTACAATGAGCAGTTCTTC. Using reference TRBV11-2 and TRBJ2-1 for the parts outside the CDR3, the full variable domain is EAGVAQSPRYKIIEKRQSVAFWCNPISGHATLYWYQQILGQGPKLLIQFQNNGVVDDSQLPKDRFSAERLKGVDSTLKIQPAKLEDSAVYLCASSLIAGGYNEQFFGPGTRLTVL.

The rearrangement joins TRBV5-8 to TRBJ1-2, with no clear D. The CDR3 is 14 residues long. The V gene's germline CDR1 is SGHTS and CDR2 YDEGEE. V was trimmed by 1 base and J by 1 base, leaving 8 bases between them. DNA for the CDR3: TGTGCCAGCAGCTTGCTGGGCAGTAACTATGGCTACACCTTC. Amino acids: CASSLLGSNYGYTF.

The J gene is TRBJ2-2, the V gene TRBV11-3; D may be TRBD1 (6 bases). Per germline, CDR1 SGHNT and CDR2 YENEEA. Between the trimmed V and J ends, which lost 0 bases and 1 base, there was a span of 21 bases. The length of the CDR3 is 20 residues. The CDR3 loop is CASSLERPLFGGGNTGELFF. CDR3 nucleotide sequence: TGTGCCAGCAGCTTAGAACGCCCTCTATTTGGGGGCGGGAACACCGGGGAGCTGTTTTTT.

This chain links TRBV20-1 with TRBJ1-6, with D possibly being TRBD1 (5 bases). This CDR3 contains 11 residues. Germline CDR1 DFQATT, CDR2 SNEGSKA (reference sequence). CDR3 loop: CSPNVGGPLHF. As DNA, the CDR3 is TGCAGCCCGAATGTTGGGGGACCCCTCCACTTT.